Listed here is a single T cell receptor (beta chain). What it binds is not known. The data stem from a study of CD4+ T cells in melanoma. Study conclusions and caveats: Neoantigen-specific CD4+ T cells in melanoma reportedly had diverse differentiation states. A reported correlation linked neoantigen-specific CD4+ T cells to CD8+, macrophage and B cell function.

Trimming left V 1 base short and J 4 bases short, with 9 bases between. Germline V gene sequence: CDR1 SGDLS, CDR2 YYNGEE. CDR3 size: 14 residues. This table comes from immunoSEQ multiplex PCR, and its TCRdb copy is limited to in-frame clones, with some not included. Of 8,000 to 10,000 clones listed, about 78% are singletons. The sequence was obtained from a human donor with melanoma. The source material was tumor tissue. The genes are TRBV9 and TRBJ1-3, with D possibly TRBD1 on 5 matching bases. CDR3 residues: CASSVQGAGNTIYF. Here the CDR3 DNA reads TGTGCCAGCAGCGTACAGGGAGCGGGAAACACCATATATTTT.